This T cell receptor (beta chain) was sequenced in a study of blood T cell repertoires in COVID-19. Study in general: Italy, Spain and the United States were the sources of the convalescent and acute COVID-19 samples. The cDNA or gDNA used as material had been derived from T cells, B-cell-depleted T cells, or PBMCs.

Authors' methods: The authors estimated nucleated cell counts from reference gene primer amplification. Produced via immunoSEQ multiplex PCR; TCRdb's table is partial and in-frame only. The V and J calls and clone size were taken over from that table, and D and trimming were inferred from the DNA. Here the sample spans about 110,000 clones, about 75% being singletons. The sample comprised peripheral blood. The TCR sequence derives from a woman older than 75 with active or convalescent COVID-19.

CDR3 nucleotides: TGCGCCAGCAGCGAACGCTACCTAGCGGGCGACCAGTACTTC. The encoded protein is CASSERYLAGDQYF. This chain joins TRBV5-1 and TRBJ2-5; TRBD2 matches 8 bases. Germline CDR1 and CDR2: SGHRS and YFSETQ. The CDR3 has 14 residues. J was trimmed by 10 bases and V by 4 bases; bases with no gene match: 12.